Below are 31 T cell receptor beta chains sequenced from a single sample in a study of shared clonotypes between healthy human individuals (TCRdb year 2020). The method behind the library was the immunoSEQ multiplex PCR assay. Drawn from immuneACCESS, this table holds only the in-frame rearrangements with V and J called that TCRdb kept. Clones are partly lost; checked studies trace under half to an unresolved V gene and leave the rest unexplained. In this sample the table shows roughly 330,000 clones, about 74% of which occur a single time. 10% of the sample belongs to the ten largest clones. Sequencing input: memory CD4+ T cells sorted from blood. The sample's cell subset or site label is to be understood as: CD45RA-negative fraction. The receptor source for this set is a man under 40 in good health.

This clone was recorded only once. The chain joins TRBV29-1 to TRBJ1-1; maybe TRBD1 (5 bases). The CDR3 has 15 amino acids. Germline values: CDR1 SQVTM, CDR2 ANQGSEA. Trimming stripped 4 bases from V and 1 base from J, with 16 bases between. CDR3 sequence (DNA): TGCAGCGTTGCGGCAACGGGACTCGCGAACACTGAAGCTTTCTTT. This codes for CSVAATGLANTEAFF.

DNA of the CDR3: TGTGCCAGCAGCTTAGGGGCAGAAAAAAATGAGCAGTTCTTC. It yields the protein CASSLGAEKNEQFF. V usage is TRBV7-3 and J usage is TRBJ2-1; weak D call: TRBD1 (5 bases). The CDR3 runs 14 residues. Germline CDR1 reads SGHTA; CDR2 reads FQGTGA. The V end lost 2 bases, the J end lost 7 bases, and 12 bases lay between the germline ends.

V and J are TRBV19 and TRBJ2-4, with D tentatively TRBD1 (6 bases). Germline values: CDR1 LNHDA, CDR2 SQIVND (reference sequence). The CDR3 totals 16 residues. Trimming removed 6 bases from V and 1 base from J, with 16 bases in between. CDR3 nucleotide sequence: TGTGCCAGTAGACCCGAGGGGGTGTTGGCCAAAAACATTCAGTACTTC. Translating it yields CASRPEGVLAKNIQYF.

V usage is TRBV6-4 and J usage is TRBJ2-5; a weak D match, TRBD1 (5 bases). Germline values: CDR1 MRHNA, CDR2 SNTAGT. The CDR3 runs to 18 residues. The V gene lost 3 bases and the J gene lost 5 bases, with 25 bases spanning the gap. The CDR3, as DNA: TGTGCCAGCAGTGAGAGTGAGGTGGATGATCGTAGGGGCGAGACCCAGTACTTC. It encodes CASSESEVDDRRGETQYF.

The rearrangement uses TRBV7-2 and TRBJ2-7, with 9 positions matching TRBD2. V shed 5 bases, J shed 1 base, and the junction held 9 bases outside the gene matches. Looked up from germline, CDR1 is SGHTA and CDR2 is FQGNSA. This CDR3 has 16 residues. The CDR3 nucleotides read TGTGCCAGCAGCGCCTACGCTAGCGGGGATTCCTACGAGCAGTACTTC. Translated: CASSAYASGDSYEQYF.

The gene calls are TRBV5-5 and TRBJ2-1, with 8 positions matching TRBD1. The length of the CDR3 is 18 residues. V dropped 0 bases and J dropped 1; count of bases not matched to a gene: 9. CDR1 and CDR2 from the germline V gene are SGHKS and YYEKEE (reference sequence). The CDR3, as DNA: TGTGCCAGCAGCTTGGCGGGCGGTGGACAGGGATCCTACAATGAGCAGTTCTTC. It is translated as CASSLAGGGQGSYNEQFF.

The chain links TRBV9 to TRBJ2-1; 13 bases agree with TRBD2. The CDR3 is made up of 16 amino acids. Germline V gives CDR1 SGDLS, CDR2 YYNGEE. With V trimmed by 0 bases and J by 7 bases, 4 bases remained unmatched. CDR3 DNA: TGTGCCAGCAGCGTAGTCGGGACTAGCGGGAAAAATGAGCAGTTCTTC. Its protein product is CASSVVGTSGKNEQFF.

There are a few counts of this clone. This may be a read error, as it is one base from a much larger clone. The chain recombines TRBV7-9 with TRBJ1-1, with D uncertain. Trimming removed 5 bases at V and 3 bases at J, with 4 bases between. The CDR3 covers 11 residues. The germline V gene has CDR1 SEHNR and CDR2 FQNEAQ (reference sequence). The CDR3 region is CASSVDTEAFF. As DNA, the CDR3 is TGTGCCAGCAGCGTAGACACTGAAGCTTTCTTT.

The V gene is TRBV5-5, the J gene TRBJ2-5; 7 bases map to TRBD1. CDR3 size: 15 residues. Germline V lookup: CDR1 SGHKS, CDR2 YYEKEE (reference sequence). The ends lost 4 bases at V and 2 bases at J; junction bases unmatched: 8. CDR3 amino acids: CASSPTGSGQETQYF. The CDR3 coding sequence is TGTGCCAGCAGCCCGACAGGGTCGGGGCAAGAGACCCAGTACTTC.

The J gene is TRBJ1-5, the V gene TRBV7-8; 8 bases align to TRBD1. The CDR3 has 15 amino acids. The germline CDR1 and CDR2 sequences are SGHVS and FQNEAQ. The V gene end was trimmed by 6 bases and the J gene end by 2 bases; junction bases not matched to a gene: 6. As DNA, the CDR3 is TGTGCCAGCAGTTCTTCAGGGGGCGGCAATCAGCCCCAGCATTTT. This codes for CASSSSGGGNQPQHF.

This clone was counted once. Since a much larger clone is just one base distant, this may be a read error. Other nucleotide sequences in the sample specify the same CDR3. CDR3 amino acids: CASSLNTEAFF. Written as DNA, the CDR3 is TGTGCCAGCAGCCTGAACACTGAAGCTTTCTTT. This chain uses TRBV5-4 with TRBJ1-1, with unresolved D. The germline V gene has CDR1 SGHNT and CDR2 YYREEE (reference sequence). The CDR3 runs 11 residues. V was trimmed by 4 bases and J by 0 bases, leaving 1 base between them.

The genes are TRBV7-9 and TRBJ2-2, with a possible D match to TRBD2 (5 bases). This CDR3 region has 14 residues. The germline gives CDR1 SEHNR, CDR2 FQNEAQ (reference sequence). The V gene lost 3 bases and the J gene lost 4 bases, with 9 bases spanning the gap. The CDR3 here is CASSLGDRTGELFF. DNA for the CDR3: TGTGCCAGCAGCTTGGGAGACCGCACCGGGGAGCTGTTTTTT.

This rearrangement joins TRBV21-1 to TRBJ1-2. TRBV21-1 is given as a pseudogene. CDR3 length: 17 amino acids. The CDR3 here is CASSKGDIQRDFYGYTF. CDR3 sequence (DNA): TGTGCCAGCAGCAAAGGTGACATCCAAAGAGACTTCTATGGCTACACCTTC.

The chain carries TRBV7-8 and TRBJ2-5, with 7 positions matching TRBD2. The germline gives CDR1 SGHVS, CDR2 FQNEAQ. The J segment lost 4 bases and the V segment lost 5 bases, leaving 7 bases of the junction unmatched. The CDR3 extends over 14 amino acids. The CDR3 spells CASSRRERGETQYF. Written as DNA, the CDR3 is TGTGCCAGCAGCCGGCGGGAGAGGGGAGAGACCCAGTACTTC.

The chain combines TRBV5-4 with TRBJ2-7; a weak D match, TRBD1 (5 bases). This CDR3 is built from 15 residues. Germline V gene lookup returns CDR1 SGHNT and CDR2 YYREEE (reference sequence). Trimming removed 4 bases from V and 3 bases from J, with 17 bases in between. The CDR3 coding sequence is TGTGCCAGCAGCCTAAGGACATCCCCCCACTACGAGCAGTACTTC. This codes for CASSLRTSPHYEQYF.

The J gene is TRBJ2-1, the V gene TRBV6-4; 13 nucleotides line up with TRBD2. This CDR3 region has 15 residues. The germline V gene has CDR1 MRHNA and CDR2 SNTAGT. Unmatched junction bases numbered 2, after V lost 4 bases and J lost 5 bases. CDR3 sequence reads: CASSATSGRDNEQFF. The CDR3 nucleotides read TGTGCCAGCAGTGCAACTAGCGGGAGGGACAATGAGCAGTTCTTC.

This clone was counted a few times. V gene TRBV11-2 combines with J gene TRBJ2-7; tentatively, D is TRBD1 or TRBD2 (6 bases each). Germline V lookup: CDR1 SGHAT, CDR2 FQNNGV. Trimming removed 3 bases from V and 2 bases from J, with 11 bases in between. The CDR3 covers 14 residues. This CDR3 is CASSFWGATYEQYF. The DNA for the CDR3 is TGTGCCAGCAGCTTTTGGGGGGCAACCTACGAGCAGTACTTC.

The V and J genes are TRBV19 and TRBJ2-2; D call uncertain. This CDR3 has 16 amino acids. Germline V gene data show CDR1 as LNHDA and CDR2 as SQIVND (reference sequence). Trimming cost V 1 base and J 6 bases, with 15 bases left between them. The CDR3 region has the DNA TGTGCCAGTAGTATAGCTCGGCAGATCTGGGCCGGGGAGCTGTTTTTT. It specifies CASSIARQIWAGELFF.

This clone was picked up many times. Within the sample, other DNA sequences also encode this same CDR3. This sequence joins TRBV25-1 and TRBJ2-6, with 9 bases identical to TRBD1. The CDR3 sequence is 16 residues long. The germline CDR1 and CDR2 sequences are MGHDK and SYGVNS. Germline trimming cut 4 bases from V and 4 bases from J; bases unmatched to any gene: 5. The CDR3 reads CASSAWTGVGANVLTF. Written as DNA, the CDR3 is TGTGCCAGCAGTGCCTGGACAGGGGTCGGGGCCAACGTCCTGACTTTC.

This rearrangement joins TRBV6-6 to TRBJ1-5; TRBD1 might be the D (5 bases). The CDR3 loop spans 15 amino acids. Germline V gene data show CDR1 as MNHNY and CDR2 as SVGAGI (reference sequence). The V and J ends lost 7 bases and 6 bases respectively, with 19 bases between them. CDR3 in amino acids: CASTRDGLLGQPQHF. As DNA, the CDR3 is TGTGCCAGCACCCGGGACGGATTATTGGGTCAGCCCCAGCATTTT.

This chain uses TRBV12-5 with TRBJ2-3; 7 nucleotides agree with TRBD1. The CDR3 runs 13 residues. Germline V gives CDR1 LGHNT, CDR2 FRNRAP. V lost 5 bases to trimming and J lost 5 bases; unmatched junction nucleotides: 4. The CDR3 is CASGERQGDTQYF. As DNA, the CDR3 is TGTGCTAGTGGTGAAAGACAGGGAGATACGCAGTATTTT.

This clone was observed once. The chain couples TRBV15 to TRBJ1-1, with unresolved D. Looked up from germline, CDR1 is LNHNV and CDR2 is YYDKDF (reference sequence). The CDR3 covers 15 residues. Trimming took 0 bases from V and 0 from J, leaving 8 bases between them. CDR3 sequence reads: CATSREGSMNTEAFF. As DNA, the CDR3 is TGTGCCACCAGCAGAGAAGGGTCGATGAACACTGAAGCTTTCTTT.

The chain is built from TRBV4-1 and TRBJ1-1, with D unresolved. CDR3 size: 14 residues. The germline V gene encodes CDR1 MGHRA and CDR2 YSYEKL. V lost 3 bases and J 0 bases, leaving 8 bases between the germline ends. The CDR3 DNA is TGCGCCAGCAGCCACATACTCCTGAACACTGAAGCTTTCTTT. Translating gives CASSHILLNTEAFF.

About this clone itself: This may be a read error, as it is one base from a much larger clone. V is TRBV6-1 and J is TRBJ1-1, with TRBD1 as a possible D gene (6 bases). The CDR3 is 13 residues long. The V and J ends lost 4 bases and 1 base respectively, with 7 bases between them. Germline CDR1 is MNHNS and CDR2 is SASEGT. Written as DNA, the CDR3 is TGTGCCAGCAGTGGACAGGCGAACACTGAAGCTTTCTTT. Its protein product is CASSGQANTEAFF.

The chain is built from TRBV2 and TRBJ2-5; maybe TRBD2 (6 bases). The CDR3 extends over 14 amino acids. Germline V gives CDR1 SNHLY, CDR2 FYNNEI. V was shortened by 3 bases and J by 5 bases, with 13 bases between the two germline ends. Here the CDR3 reads CASSDNSGGETQYF. CDR3 in DNA: TGTGCCAGCAGTGATAATAGCGGTGGCGAGACCCAGTACTTC.

J is TRBJ1-5 and V is TRBV6-1, with a weak D call TRBD1 (5 bases). Deletions cut 7 bases from V and 0 bases from J, with 13 bases between. Germline loops: CDR1 MNHNS, CDR2 SASEGT. CDR3 length: 15 residues. The chain's CDR3 is CASKVGGHSNQPQHF. In DNA, the CDR3 is TGTGCCAGCAAGGTCGGGGGTCATAGCAATCAGCCCCAGCATTTT.

About this clone itself: A much larger clone sits a single nucleotide away, making a read error possible. Other DNA sequences in the sample encode the same CDR3. The rearrangement joins TRBV5-4 to TRBJ2-3; D unclear. This CDR3 has 11 amino acids. Germline assignment: CDR1 SGHNT and CDR2 YYREEE (reference sequence). V was cut by 4 bases and J by 3 bases, with 3 bases left in between. CDR3 in amino acids: CASSLTDTQYF. The CDR3 DNA reads as TGTGCCAGCAGCCTAACAGATACGCAGTATTTT.

The chain carries TRBV7-9 and TRBJ1-3, with 8 bases matching TRBD1. Germline CDR1 is SEHNR and CDR2 is FQNEAQ (reference sequence). This CDR3 has 16 amino acids. V dropped 2 bases and J dropped 0; count of bases not matched to a gene: 3. CDR3: CASSLPGQGSGNTIYF. The CDR3 region has the DNA TGTGCCAGCAGCTTACCCGGACAGGGCTCTGGAAACACCATATATTTT.

V gene TRBV2 combines with J gene TRBJ2-5; no firm D call. Germline lookup yields CDR1 SNHLY and CDR2 FYNNEI. V gave up 5 bases and J gave up 4 bases, with 5 bases separating them. The CDR3 spans 11 residues. CDR3 in amino acids: CASSRVETQYF. For the CDR3, the DNA is TGTGCCAGCAGTCGCGTAGAGACCCAGTACTTC.

The CDR3 here is CSVGQIESYTF. For the CDR3, the DNA is TGCAGCGTTGGACAGATTGAGAGCTACACCTTC. The chain carries TRBV29-1 and TRBJ1-2, with TRBD1 as a possible D gene (5 bases). Per germline, CDR1 SQVTM and CDR2 ANQGSEA. Trimming shortened V by 4 bases and J by 9 bases, and 12 bases separated the two germline ends. This CDR3 is 11 amino acids long.

The chain is built from TRBV13 and TRBJ2-7, with TRBD1 matching over 7 bases. The ends lost 1 base at V and 2 bases at J; junction bases unmatched: 5. Germline CDR1 and CDR2: PRHDT and FYEKMQ (reference sequence). This CDR3 has 15 amino acids. The CDR3 bases are TGTGCCAGCAGCTTAGACCGGCAGGGGGCCTACGAGCAGTACTTC. Protein: CASSLDRQGAYEQYF.